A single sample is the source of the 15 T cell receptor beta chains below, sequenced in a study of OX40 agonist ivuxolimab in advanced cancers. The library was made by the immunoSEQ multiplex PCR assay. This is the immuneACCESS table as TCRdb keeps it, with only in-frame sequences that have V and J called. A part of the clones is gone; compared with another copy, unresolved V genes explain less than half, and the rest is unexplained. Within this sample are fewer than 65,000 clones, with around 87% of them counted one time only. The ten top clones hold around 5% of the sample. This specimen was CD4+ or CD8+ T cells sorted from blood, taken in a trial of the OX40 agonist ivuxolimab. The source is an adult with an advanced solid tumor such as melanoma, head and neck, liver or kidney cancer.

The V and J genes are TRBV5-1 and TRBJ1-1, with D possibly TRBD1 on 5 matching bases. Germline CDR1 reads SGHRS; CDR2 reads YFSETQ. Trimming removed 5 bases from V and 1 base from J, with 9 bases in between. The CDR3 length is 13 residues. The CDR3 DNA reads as TGCGCCAGCAGGCGGGGGAAGAACACTGAAGCTTTCTTT. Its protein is CASRRGKNTEAFF.

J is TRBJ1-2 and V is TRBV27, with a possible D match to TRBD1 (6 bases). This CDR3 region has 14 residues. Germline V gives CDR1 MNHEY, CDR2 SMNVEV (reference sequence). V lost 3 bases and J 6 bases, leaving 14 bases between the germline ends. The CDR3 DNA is TGTGCCAGCAGTTTGAACAGGGTTACGGATGGCTACACCTTC. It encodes CASSLNRVTDGYTF.

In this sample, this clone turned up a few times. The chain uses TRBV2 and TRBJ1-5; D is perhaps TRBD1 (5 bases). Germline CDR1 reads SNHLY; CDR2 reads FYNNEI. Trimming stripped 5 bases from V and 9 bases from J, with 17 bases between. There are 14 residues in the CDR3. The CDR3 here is CASSPTGQSGPQHF. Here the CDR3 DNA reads TGTGCCAGCAGTCCAACAGGTCAATCAGGGCCCCAGCATTTT. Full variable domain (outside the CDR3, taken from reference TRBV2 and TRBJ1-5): EPEVTQTPSHQVTQMGQEVILRCVPISNHLYFYWYRQILGQKVEFLVSFYNNEISEKSEIFDDQFSVERPDGSNFTLKIRSTKLEDSAMYFCASSPTGQSGPQHFGDGTRLSIL.

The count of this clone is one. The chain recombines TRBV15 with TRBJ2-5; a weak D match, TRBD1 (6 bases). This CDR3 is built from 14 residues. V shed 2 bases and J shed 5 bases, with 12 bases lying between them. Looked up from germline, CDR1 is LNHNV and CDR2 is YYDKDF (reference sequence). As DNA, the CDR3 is TGTGCCACCAGCAGAACTGACAGGAGTGAGACCCAGTACTTC. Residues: CATSRTDRSETQYF. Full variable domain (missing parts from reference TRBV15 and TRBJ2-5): DAMVIQNPRYQVTQFGKPVTLSCSQTLNHNVMYWYQQKSSQAPKLLFHYYDKDFNNEADTPDNFQSRRPNTSFCFLDIRSPGLGDTAMYLCATSRTDRSETQYFGPGTRLLVL.

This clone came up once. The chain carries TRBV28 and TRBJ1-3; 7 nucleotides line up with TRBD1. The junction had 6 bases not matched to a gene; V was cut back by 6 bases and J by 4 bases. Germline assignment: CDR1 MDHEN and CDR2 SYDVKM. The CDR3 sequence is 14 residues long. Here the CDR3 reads CASSYRGRGNTIYF. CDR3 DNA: TGTGCCAGCAGCTACAGGGGTAGGGGAAACACCATATATTTT.

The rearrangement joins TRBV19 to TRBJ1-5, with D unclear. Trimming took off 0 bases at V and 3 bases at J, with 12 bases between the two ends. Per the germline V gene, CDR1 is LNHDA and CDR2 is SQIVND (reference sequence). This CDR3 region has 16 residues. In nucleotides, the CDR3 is TGTGCCAGTAGTATAGACGGCGGGGTCAACAATCAGCCCCAGCATTTT. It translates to CASSIDGGVNNQPQHF. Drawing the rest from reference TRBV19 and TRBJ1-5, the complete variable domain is DGGITQSPKYLFRKEGQNVTLSCEQNLNHDAMYWYRQDPGQGLRLIYYSQIVNDFQKGDIAEGYSVSREKKESFPLTVTSAQKNPTAFYLCASSIDGGVNNQPQHFGDGTRLSIL.

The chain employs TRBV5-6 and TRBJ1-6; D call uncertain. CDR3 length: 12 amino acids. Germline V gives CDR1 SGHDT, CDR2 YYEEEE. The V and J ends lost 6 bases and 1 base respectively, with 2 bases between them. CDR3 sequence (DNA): TGTGCCAGCACTTCCTATAATTCACCCCTCCACTTT. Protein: CASTSYNSPLHF.

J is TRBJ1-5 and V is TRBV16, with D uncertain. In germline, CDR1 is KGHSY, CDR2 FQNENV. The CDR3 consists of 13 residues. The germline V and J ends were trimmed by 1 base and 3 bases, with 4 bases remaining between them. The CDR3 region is CASSQWYNQPQHF. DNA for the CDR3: TGTGCCAGCAGCCAATGGTACAATCAGCCCCAGCATTTT.

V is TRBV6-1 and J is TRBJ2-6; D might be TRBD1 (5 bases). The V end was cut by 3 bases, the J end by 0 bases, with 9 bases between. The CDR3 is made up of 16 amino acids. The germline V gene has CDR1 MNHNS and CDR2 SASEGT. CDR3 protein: CASSDDRRSGANVLTF. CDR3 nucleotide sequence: TGTGCCAGCAGTGACGACAGACGCTCTGGGGCCAACGTCCTGACTTTC.

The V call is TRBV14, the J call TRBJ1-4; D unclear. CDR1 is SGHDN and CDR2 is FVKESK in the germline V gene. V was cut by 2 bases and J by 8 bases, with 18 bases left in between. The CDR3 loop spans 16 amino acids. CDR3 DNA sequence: TGTGCCAGCAGCCAAAGTTACAGCTCGCGCGCCGAAAAACTGTTTTTT. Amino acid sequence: CASSQSYSSRAEKLFF.

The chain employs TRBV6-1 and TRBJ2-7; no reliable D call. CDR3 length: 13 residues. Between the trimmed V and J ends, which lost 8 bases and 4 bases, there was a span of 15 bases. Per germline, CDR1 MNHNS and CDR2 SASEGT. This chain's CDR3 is CASAPAGPYEQYF. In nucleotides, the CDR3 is TGTGCCAGCGCTCCAGCCGGACCTTACGAGCAGTACTTC.

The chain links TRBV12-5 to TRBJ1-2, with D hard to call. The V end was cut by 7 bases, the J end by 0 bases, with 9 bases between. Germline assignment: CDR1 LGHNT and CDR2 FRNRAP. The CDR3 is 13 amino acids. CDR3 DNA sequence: TGTGCTAGTGCGAGGGAAGCTAACTATGGCTACACCTTC. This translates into CASAREANYGYTF.

The CDR3 spells CASSLARGPNEKLFF. DNA for the CDR3: TGTGCCAGCAGCTTAGCCCGGGGACCTAATGAAAAACTGTTTTTT. V usage is TRBV7-9 and J usage is TRBJ1-4, with D possibly being TRBD1 (5 bases). The CDR3 sequence is 15 residues long. V was clipped by 0 bases and J by 3 bases, with 8 bases between them. Germline V lookup: CDR1 SEHNR, CDR2 FQNEAQ (reference sequence).

The CDR3 loop is CASSYRVAGGYNEQFF. In DNA form, the CDR3 reads TGTGCCAGCAGTTACAGGGTAGCGGGAGGTTACAATGAGCAGTTCTTC. The chain has TRBV6-5 and TRBJ2-1; 10 bases are a match to TRBD2. CDR1 and CDR2 (germline): MNHEY, SVGAGI. This CDR3 region has 16 residues. Unmatched junction bases numbered 5, after V lost 2 bases and J lost 4 bases.

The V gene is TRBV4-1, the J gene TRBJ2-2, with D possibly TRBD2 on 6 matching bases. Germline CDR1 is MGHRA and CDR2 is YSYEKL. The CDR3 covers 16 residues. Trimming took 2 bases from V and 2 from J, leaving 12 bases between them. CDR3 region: CASSQRAGTNTGELFF. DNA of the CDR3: TGCGCCAGCAGCCAACGCGCGGGGACCAACACCGGGGAGCTGTTTTTT.